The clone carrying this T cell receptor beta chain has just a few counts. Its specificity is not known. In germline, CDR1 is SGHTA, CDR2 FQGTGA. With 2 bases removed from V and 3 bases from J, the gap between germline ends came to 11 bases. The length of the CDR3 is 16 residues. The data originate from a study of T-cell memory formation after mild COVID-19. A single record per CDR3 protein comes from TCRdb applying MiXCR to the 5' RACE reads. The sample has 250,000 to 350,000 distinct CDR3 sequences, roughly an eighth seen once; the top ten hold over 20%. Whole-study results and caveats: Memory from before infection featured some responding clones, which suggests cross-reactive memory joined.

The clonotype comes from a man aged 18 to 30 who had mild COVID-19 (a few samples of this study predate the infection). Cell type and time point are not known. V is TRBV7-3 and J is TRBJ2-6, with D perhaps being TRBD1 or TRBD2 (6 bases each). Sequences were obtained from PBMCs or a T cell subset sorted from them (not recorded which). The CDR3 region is CASSLRGGGGANVLTF. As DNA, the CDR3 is TGTGCCAGCAGCTTACGAGGGGGAGGTGGGGCCAACGTCCTGACTTTC.